One sample yielded the 5 T cell receptor beta chains listed below, sequenced in a study of shared clonotypes between healthy human individuals. The method was immunoSEQ multiplex PCR; TCRdb's version includes in-frame clones alone and lacks a portion of them. The sample shows about 530,000 clones, almost 80% of them seen only once. Sample: PBMCs. These receptors were taken from a woman in her forties in good health. Some clones in this sample may be carry-over from other donors' samples.

The chain recombines TRBV28 with TRBJ2-1; 9 nucleotides line up with TRBD2. In germline, CDR1 is MDHEN, CDR2 SYDVKM. V lost 1 base, J lost 0 bases, and 4 bases stayed unmatched. There are 17 residues in the CDR3. The CDR3 DNA reads as TGTGCCAGCAGTTTATACACGACTAGCGGCTCCTACAATGAGCAGTTCTTC. It specifies CASSLYTTSGSYNEQFF.

The gene calls are TRBV18 and TRBJ1-3, with a weak D call TRBD1 (5 bases). The germline V and J ends were trimmed by 2 bases and 2 bases, with 10 bases remaining between them. Germline V gene sequence: CDR1 KGHSH, CDR2 LQKENI. This CDR3 has 15 amino acids. The CDR3 sequence: CASSPTGEPGNTIYF. The CDR3, as DNA: TGTGCCAGCTCACCAACGGGGGAACCTGGAAACACCATATATTTT.

This clone was found a few times. V gene TRBV27 combines with J gene TRBJ1-2; 8 bases are shared with TRBD1. J lost 8 bases, V lost 7 bases, and 15 bases had no gene match. The CDR3 sequence is 15 residues long. Germline V gives CDR1 MNHEY, CDR2 SMNVEV (reference sequence). The CDR3 coding sequence is TGTGCCAGCAAAGATGGGGCAGGGGGCGCGGGAGGCTACACCTTC. This sequence encodes CASKDGAGGAGGYTF.

V is TRBV30 and J is TRBJ2-7; no reliable D call. The CDR3 is made up of 11 amino acids. Per the germline V gene, CDR1 is GTSNPN and CDR2 is SVGIG (reference sequence). Trimming removed 0 bases from V and 3 bases from J, with 3 bases in between. The DNA for the CDR3 is TGTGCCTGGAGTGTCAACTACGAGCAGTACTTC. Amino acid sequence: CAWSVNYEQYF.

The chain recombines TRBV6-4 with TRBJ2-7; D is possibly TRBD1 (6 bases). CDR3 length: 14 residues. Germline lookup yields CDR1 MRHNA and CDR2 SNTAGT. Trimming took off 6 bases at V and 0 bases at J, with 12 bases between the two ends. CDR3 sequence: CASSRDINSYEQYF. The CDR3 DNA reads TGTGCCAGCAGCCGGGACATAAACTCCTACGAGCAGTACTTC.